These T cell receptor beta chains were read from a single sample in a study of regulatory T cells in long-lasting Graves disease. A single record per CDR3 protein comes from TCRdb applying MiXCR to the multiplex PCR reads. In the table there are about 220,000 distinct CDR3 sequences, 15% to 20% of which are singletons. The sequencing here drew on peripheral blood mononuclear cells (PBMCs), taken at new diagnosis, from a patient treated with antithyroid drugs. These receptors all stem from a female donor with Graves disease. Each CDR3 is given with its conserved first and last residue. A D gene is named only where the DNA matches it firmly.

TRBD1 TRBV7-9 CASSRTGAGEKLFF
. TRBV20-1 CSARIRENTIYF
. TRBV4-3 CASNRGGAPGGYTF
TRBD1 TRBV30 CAWSRGGSYNSPLHF
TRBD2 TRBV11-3 CASSAKTSGLGNEQFF
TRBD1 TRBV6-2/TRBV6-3 CATQPGTGVLQETQYF
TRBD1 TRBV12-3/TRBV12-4 CACSPRQGVGRQPQHF
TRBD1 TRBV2 CASSPGQGALGANVLTF
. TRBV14 CASSQDRDSPLHF
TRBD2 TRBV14 CASRFASGSNEQFF
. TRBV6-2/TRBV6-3 CASSPNPSPYGYTF
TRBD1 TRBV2 CASSRDRGTFEQYF
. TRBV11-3 CASSLDLGGNEQYF
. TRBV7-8 CASSLNAGPYEQYF
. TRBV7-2 CASSLDWGSYNEQFF
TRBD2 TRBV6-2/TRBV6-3 CASSYGSGTSGSEQYF
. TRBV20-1 CSLQGPKDADTQYF
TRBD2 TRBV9 CASSVGGGTGELFF
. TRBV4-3 CASSQWGNQGKNIQYF
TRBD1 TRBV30 CAWSPTGGAIGEKLFF
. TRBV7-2 CASSKALTDTQYF
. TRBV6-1 CASSLGVSNQPQHF
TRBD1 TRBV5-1 CASRQGAPGEKLFF
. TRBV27 CASSFSGYSNQPQHF
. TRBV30 CAWSRERWDTQYF
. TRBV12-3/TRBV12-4 CASSLQAEITGAFF
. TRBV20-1 CSAETDIGLDSYGYTF
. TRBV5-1 CASSLDIMGTDTQYF
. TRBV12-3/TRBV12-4 CASSLGDTGTHTIYF
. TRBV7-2 CASSPTTSTDTQYF
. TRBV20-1 CSALFPGPTVYEQYF
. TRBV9 CASSAGGSSSYNEQFF
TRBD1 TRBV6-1 CASSPGQGINEQYF
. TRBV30 CAWSVTSNQPQHF
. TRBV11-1 CASSLVRGFGLWDEQFF